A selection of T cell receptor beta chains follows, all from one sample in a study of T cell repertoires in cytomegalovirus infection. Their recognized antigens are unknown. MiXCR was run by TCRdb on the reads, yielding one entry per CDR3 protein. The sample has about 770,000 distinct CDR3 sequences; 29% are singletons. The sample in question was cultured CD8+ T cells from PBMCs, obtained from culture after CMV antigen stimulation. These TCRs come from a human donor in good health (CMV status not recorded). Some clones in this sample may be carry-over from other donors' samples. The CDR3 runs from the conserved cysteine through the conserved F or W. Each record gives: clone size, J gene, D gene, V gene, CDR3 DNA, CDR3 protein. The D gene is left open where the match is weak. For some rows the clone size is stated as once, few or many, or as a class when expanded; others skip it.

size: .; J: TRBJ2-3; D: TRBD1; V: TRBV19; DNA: TGTGTCAGTATCGAGGGACAGGACTTCACAGATACGCAGTATTTT; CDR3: CVSIEGQDFTDTQYF
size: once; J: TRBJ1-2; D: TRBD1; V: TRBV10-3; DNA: TGTGCCATCCAAACCGTTGCACAGGGGGAGGTCTATGGCTACACCTTC; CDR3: CAIQTVAQGEVYGYTF
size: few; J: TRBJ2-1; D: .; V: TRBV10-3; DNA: TGTGCCATCAGGACTGGCACTTACAATGAGCAGTTCTTC; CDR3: CAIRTGTYNEQFF
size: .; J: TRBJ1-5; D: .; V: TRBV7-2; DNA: TGTGCCAGCAGCTTCGGATTCAATAGCAATCAGCCCCAGCATTTT; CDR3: CASSFGFNSNQPQHF
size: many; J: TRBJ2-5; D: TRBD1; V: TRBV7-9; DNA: TGTGCCAGCAGCTTAGAGAGACAGGGGGTGCGGGAGACCCAGTACTTC; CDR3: CASSLERQGVRETQYF
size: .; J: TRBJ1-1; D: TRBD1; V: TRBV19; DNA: TGTGCCTCGTACAGGGGTATGAACACTGAAGCTTTCTTT; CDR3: CASYRGMNTEAFF
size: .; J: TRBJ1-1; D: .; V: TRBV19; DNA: TGTGCCAGTAGCAGGGATCCAACTGAAGCTTTCTTT; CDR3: CASSRDPTEAFF
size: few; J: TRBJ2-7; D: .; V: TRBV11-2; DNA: TGTGCCAGCAGCTTATGGGCAAGCCGGGACGAGCAGTACTTC; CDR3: CASSLWASRDEQYF
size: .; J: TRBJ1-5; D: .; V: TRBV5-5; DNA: TGTGCCAGCAGCTTGGTAGGGACGAGCAATCAGCCCCAGCATTTT; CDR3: CASSLVGTSNQPQHF
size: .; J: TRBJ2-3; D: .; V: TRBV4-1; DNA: TGCGCCAGCAGCCAAGGGGCCGGCCGTACGCAGTATTTT; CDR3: CASSQGAGRTQYF
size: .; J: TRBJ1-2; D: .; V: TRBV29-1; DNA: TGCAGCGTTGACAGCGCGCCGGGCTACACCTTC; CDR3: CSVDSAPGYTF
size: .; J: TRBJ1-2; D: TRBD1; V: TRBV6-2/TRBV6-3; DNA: TGTGCCAGCAAGATTCCGGGACAGGGGGCGCTTGGCTATGGCTACACCTTC; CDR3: CASKIPGQGALGYGYTF
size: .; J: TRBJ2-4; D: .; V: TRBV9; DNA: TGTGCCAGCAGCCCCGACCTGGGGTCCAAAAACATTCAGTACTTC; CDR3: CASSPDLGSKNIQYF
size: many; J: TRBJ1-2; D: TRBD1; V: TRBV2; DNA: TGCGGGACGACAGGGAACTATGGCTACACCTTC; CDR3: CGTTGNYGYTF
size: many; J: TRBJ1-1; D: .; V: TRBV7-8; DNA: TGTGCCAGCAGCGCTACCGGGACATTGAACACTGAAGCTTTCTTT; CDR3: CASSATGTLNTEAFF
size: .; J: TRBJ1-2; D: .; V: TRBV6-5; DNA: TGTGCCAGCAGTTACTCATGGGGGAGGGATGGCTACACCTTC; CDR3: CASSYSWGRDGYTF
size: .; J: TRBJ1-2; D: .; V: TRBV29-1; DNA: TGCAGCGTTGAGAAGGATGGCTACACCTTC; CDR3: CSVEKDGYTF
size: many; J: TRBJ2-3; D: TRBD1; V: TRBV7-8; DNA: TGTGCCAGCAGCTTACCTGTCGACAGGGGTCCCACAGATACGCAGTATTTT; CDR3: CASSLPVDRGPTDTQYF
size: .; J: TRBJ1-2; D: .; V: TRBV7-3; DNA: TGTGCCAGCAGCCGTTTGCCATCAGATGGCTACACCTTC; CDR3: CASSRLPSDGYTF
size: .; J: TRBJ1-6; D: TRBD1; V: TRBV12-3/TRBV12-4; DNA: TGTGCCAGCAGTTTCCTCGTCCCAGGGGGGGGTTCACCCCTCCACTTT; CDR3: CASSFLVPGGGSPLHF
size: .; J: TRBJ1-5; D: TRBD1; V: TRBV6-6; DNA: TGTGCCAGCAGTGGGGGACAGGGGGTCAGTCAGCCCCAGCATTTT; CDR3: CASSGGQGVSQPQHF
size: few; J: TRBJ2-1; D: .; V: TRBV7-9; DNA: TGTGCCAGCAGCATCCACACCAATGAGCAGTTCTTC; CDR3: CASSIHTNEQFF
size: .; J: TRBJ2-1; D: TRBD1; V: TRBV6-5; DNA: TGTGCCAGCAGTCCCCAGGGGGACCCCCTCTACAATGAGCAGTTCTTC; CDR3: CASSPQGDPLYNEQFF
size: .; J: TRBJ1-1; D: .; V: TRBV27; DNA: TGTGCCAGCAGTTTGGGAACAGGCCAAGGGGAAGCTTTCTTT; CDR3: CASSLGTGQGEAFF
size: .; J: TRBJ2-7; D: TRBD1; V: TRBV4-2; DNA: TGTGCCAGCAGCCAAGGCGGACAGGGCCGTGGAAACGAGCAGTACTTC; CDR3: CASSQGGQGRGNEQYF
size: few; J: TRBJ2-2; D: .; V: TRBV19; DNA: TGTGCCAGTAGTATTTCAGACACCGGGGAGCTGTTTTTT; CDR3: CASSISDTGELFF